The T cell receptor (beta chain) under discussion was sequenced for a study of cytomegalovirus exposure and HLA in healthy donors. Study observations and caveats: Later analysis identified some 16,000 TCR beta sequences associated with HLA alleles, using a false discovery rate threshold of 0.05.

As for this clone: Its specificity is not known.

PCR used 60 Vbeta primers and 13 Jbeta primers. TCRdb keeps only in-frame clones here, not all; method: immunoSEQ multiplex PCR. Here the sample spans 100,000 to 140,000 clones, 70% to 85% being singletons. Trimming cost V 4 bases and J 9 bases; bases outside gene matches: 11. This CDR3 has 16 amino acids. Germline V gives CDR1 LGHNA, CDR2 YNFKEQ. The TCR was taken from a male donor in good health and CMV-seronegative. The sequenced sample was PBMCs. This chain connects TRBV4-2 to TRBJ1-6; 8 bases fit TRBD1. Here the CDR3 reads CASSPGQGGMISPLHF. CDR3 sequence (DNA): TGTGCCAGCAGCCCCGGACAGGGAGGGATGATTTCACCCCTCCACTTT.